The 14 T cell receptor beta chains reported below all come from one sample, sequenced in a study of blood T cell repertoires in COVID-19. The table came from immunoSEQ multiplex PCR; TCRdb's copy has only in-frame clones and leaves some out. The sample contains around 200,000 clones, more than 75% of which appear only once. Sequenced sample: peripheral blood. All receptors derive from a woman under 30 who had recovered from COVID-19.

The chain recombines TRBV5-4 with TRBJ2-5; TRBD2 agrees at 8 bases. Germline trimming cut 4 bases from V and 5 bases from J; bases unmatched to any gene: 13. The germline V gene encodes CDR1 SGHNT and CDR2 YYREEE (reference sequence). The CDR3 length is 16 residues. The CDR3 sequence: CASSQQRAGGRETQYF. In DNA form, the CDR3 reads TGTGCCAGCAGCCAACAGAGGGCGGGGGGACGGGAGACCCAGTACTTC.

V and J are TRBV10-3 and TRBJ2-3; TRBD2 is a possible D gene (5 bases). Germline V gene data show CDR1 as ENHRY and CDR2 as SYGVKD. The CDR3 spans 13 residues. V gave up 8 bases and J gave up 2 bases, with 11 bases separating them. This chain's CDR3 is CAIAPGSTDTQYF. CDR3 nucleotide sequence: TGTGCCATCGCCCCGGGGTCCACAGATACGCAGTATTTT.

CDR3 sequence: CASSYGQVVNTEAFF. The CDR3 DNA is TGTGCCAGCAGTTACGGGCAGGTGGTGAACACTGAAGCTTTCTTT. The V and J genes are TRBV6-2 or TRBV6-3 and TRBJ1-1; D remains unclear. V lost 2 bases, J lost 0 bases, and 10 bases lay in between. CDR1 is MNHEY and CDR2 is SVGEGT in the germline V gene. This CDR3 has 15 residues.

This clone was seen more than once but under ten times. The chain couples TRBV16 to TRBJ1-1; 7 bases match TRBD1. The CDR3 has 13 residues. The V gene's germline CDR1 is KGHSY and CDR2 FQNENV. The trim removed 3 bases at V and 8 bases at J, leaving 6 bases unmatched. The CDR3 sequence is CASSQGQKVEAFF. CDR3 coding DNA: TGTGCCAGCAGCCAGGGACAGAAAGTAGAAGCTTTCTTT.

The gene calls are TRBV6-6 and TRBJ1-1, with TRBD1 matching over 9 bases. The germline gives CDR1 MNHNY, CDR2 SVGAGI (reference sequence). The CDR3 loop spans 15 amino acids. The ends lost 2 bases at V and 6 bases at J; junction bases unmatched: 7. The CDR3 reads CASSYGGTGIPEAFF. CDR3 coding DNA: TGTGCCAGCAGTTACGGAGGGACAGGGATTCCTGAAGCTTTCTTT.

V and J are TRBV27 and TRBJ1-6; 8 nucleotides match TRBD1. The J segment lost 9 bases and the V segment lost 2 bases, leaving 6 bases of the junction unmatched. Germline assignment: CDR1 MNHEY and CDR2 SMNVEV (reference sequence). CDR3 size: 15 residues. In nucleotides, the CDR3 is TGTGCCAGCAGTTTAGATCCAGGGGGCAGTTCACCCCTCCACTTT. Its protein product is CASSLDPGGSSPLHF.

The DNA for the CDR3 is TGTGCCAGCAGCCCTCCTATCATGAATACGCAGTATTTT. Its protein product is CASSPPIMNTQYF. The chain has TRBV7-2 and TRBJ2-3; D call uncertain. CDR3 length: 13 amino acids. V was cut by 5 bases and J by 7 bases, with 13 bases left in between. From germline, CDR1 is SGHTA and CDR2 FQGNSA.

The V gene is TRBV19, the J gene TRBJ2-1, with 11 bases aligning to TRBD2. The germline gives CDR1 LNHDA, CDR2 SQIVND (reference sequence). The trim removed 5 bases at V and 3 bases at J, leaving 3 bases unmatched. CDR3 length equals 15 residues. CDR3 DNA: TGTGCCAGTAGTCCCGGGACTAGCGGCTACAATGAGCAGTTCTTC. Its protein product is CASSPGTSGYNEQFF.

The chain uses TRBV27 and TRBJ1-5, with no clear D. This CDR3 is 13 amino acids long. Germline-derived CDR1 and CDR2 are MNHEY and SMNVEV (reference sequence). Between the trimmed V and J ends, which lost 5 bases and 3 bases, there was a span of 8 bases. In nucleotides, the CDR3 is TGTGCCAGCAGTCAAGCCCACAATCAGCCCCAGCATTTT. Translation gives CASSQAHNQPQHF.

Worth noting for this clone: Different DNA sequences within this sample yield the same CDR3. The chain is built from TRBV7-2 and TRBJ2-5, with 9 bases fitting TRBD2. CDR1 and CDR2 (germline): SGHTA, FQGNSA. The CDR3 covers 15 residues. The junction had 4 bases not matched to a gene; V was cut back by 3 bases and J by 2 bases. The CDR3 DNA reads as TGTGCCAGCAGCTTGGGCGGGGGGGCACAAGAGACCCAGTACTTC. Translated: CASSLGGGAQETQYF.

The V and J genes are TRBV5-5 and TRBJ1-1; possible D gene TRBD1, 6 bases. The CDR3 totals 16 residues. In germline, CDR1 is SGHKS, CDR2 YYEKEE (reference sequence). V gave up 3 bases and J gave up 1 base, with 16 bases separating them. This CDR3 reads CASSSQLRDTNTEAFF. The CDR3 DNA reads as TGTGCCAGCAGCTCGCAACTCCGGGACACGAACACTGAAGCTTTCTTT.

V is TRBV18 and J is TRBJ2-5; 12 nucleotides line up with TRBD1. The ends lost 6 bases at V and 4 bases at J; junction bases unmatched: 9. CDR3 length equals 16 residues. CDR1 and CDR2 from the germline V gene are KGHSH and LQKENI. CDR3 nucleotides: TGTGCCAGCTCGCCCACAGGGACAGGGGGCAGAGAGACCCAGTACTTC. This codes for CASSPTGTGGRETQYF.

The chain couples TRBV5-1 to TRBJ1-4; tentative D call: TRBD1 (6 bases). The CDR3 spans 15 residues. Trimming left V 0 bases short and J 8 bases short, with 14 bases between. Germline CDR1 and CDR2: SGHRS and YFSETQ. The chain's CDR3 is CASSLAEGGKEKLFF. Written as DNA, the CDR3 is TGCGCCAGCAGCTTGGCGGAAGGGGGAAAAGAAAAACTGTTTTTT.

The chain couples TRBV7-6 to TRBJ2-7; 8 nucleotides align to TRBD1. Germline V lookup: CDR1 SGHVS, CDR2 FNYEAQ. V shed 5 bases, J shed 5 bases, and the junction held 8 bases outside the gene matches. The CDR3 has 14 amino acids. CDR3 protein: CASSRYPGGNEQYV. The CDR3 DNA sequence: TGTGCCAGCAGCCGATATCCAGGGGGCAACGAGCAGTACGTC.